Following are 3 T cell receptor beta chains from one sample sequenced in a study of T cells in women clearing cervical HPV infection. This table comes from immunoSEQ multiplex PCR, and its TCRdb copy is limited to in-frame clones, with some not included. The sample data list about 28,000 clones. Material for sequencing was blood buffy coat. The receptors originated from a woman between 18 and 69 years old with a cervical HPV16 infection that either progressed to CIN3+ or cleared (not recorded which).

For this clone: The read terminates 3 residues ahead of where the CDR3 ends, so the germline J gene completes it. The chain is built from TRBV5-6 and TRBJ1-4, with D perhaps matching TRBD1 (5 bases). The CDR3 has 14 amino acids. Trimming took 0 bases from V and 8 from J, leaving 11 bases between them. Per germline, CDR1 SGHDT and CDR2 YYEEEE. Incomplete CDR3 DNA: TGTGCCAGCAGCTTGGGGGGGGAAGGAGAAAAA. Residues: CASSLGGEGEK. The full CDR3 protein is CASSLGGEGEKLFF.

The CDR3 DNA, read in part, is TGTGCCAGCAGCTTTGGACAATTCTTAACAGATACG. Translating gives CASSFGQFLTDT. The entire CDR3 reads CASSFGQFLTDTQYF. The J gene is TRBJ2-3, the V gene TRBV7-2, with D possibly matching TRBD1 (5 bases). The read ends 3 residues early relative to the CDR3; the germline J gene fills the gap. The CDR3 runs 15 residues. Per the germline V gene, CDR1 is SGHTA and CDR2 is FQGNSA. Trimming removed 3 bases at V and 3 bases at J, with 13 bases between.

As for this clone: The CDR3 goes on 3 residues after the read ends, and that part is filled in from the germline J gene. The chain carries TRBV7-2 and TRBJ1-2, with D hard to call. CDR1 and CDR2 from the germline V gene are SGHTA and FQGNSA. This CDR3 spans 14 amino acids. The covered CDR3 bases are TGTGCCAGCAGCTATCTAGCGCTCACAGATACC. Translation gives CASSYLALTDT. The complete CDR3 protein is CASSYLALTDTYTF.